This record covers a single TCR beta chain. Its target is unknown. Libraries were prepared by immunoSEQ multiplex PCR; TCRdb keeps only in-frame clonotypes and omits some of them. The table lists roughly 100,000 clones, 90% to 95% of them singletons. The CDR3 consists of 17 residues. The germline V gene encodes CDR1 LNHDA and CDR2 SQIVND (reference sequence). The ends were cut back, 10 bases at V and 4 bases at J, with 26 bases in the middle. This record comes from a study of T cell responses to AZD1222 COVID-19 vaccine. Study-wide results and caveats: Nearly half of spike-specific TCRs reportedly go after variant regions that carry no mutations. The CD4 TCRs associated with vaccination extended across spike and predominated at 160-218 and 743-854.

The sample consisted of peripheral blood, taken on day 0 of AZD1222 vaccination. This receptor was identified in an adult in good health. J is TRBJ1-5 and V is TRBV19; a weak D match, TRBD1 (5 bases). CDR3 nucleotides: TGTGCCACGACGGGACCGAACCCGGGAATTGAAAATCAGCCCCAGCATTTT. This sequence encodes CATTGPNPGIENQPQHF.